The 20 T cell receptor beta chains in this list originate from one sample, sequenced in a study of T cell responses to AZD1222 COVID-19 vaccine. The assay was immunoSEQ multiplex PCR, and TCRdb's table has in-frame clones only and misses some. The sample gives 100,000 to 150,000 clones, around 92% of which show up once; 4% to 5% is in the top ten. The sequencing used peripheral blood, collected on day 0 of AZD1222 vaccination. These receptors were collected from an adult in good health.

The chain joins TRBV7-9 to TRBJ1-2, with 8 bases lining up with TRBD1. The CDR3 runs 14 residues. Trimming removed 1 base from V and 7 bases from J; junction bases left unmatched: 5. From germline, CDR1 is SEHNR and CDR2 FQNEAQ (reference sequence). Here the CDR3 reads CASSLGPGGSGYTF. CDR3 nucleotides: TGTGCCAGCAGCTTAGGGCCAGGGGGCAGTGGCTACACCTTC.

The V call is TRBV14, the J call TRBJ1-3; D is unresolved. Trimming took off 1 base at V and 3 bases at J, with 7 bases between the two ends. From germline, CDR1 is SGHDN and CDR2 FVKESK. The CDR3 loop spans 14 amino acids. CDR3 amino acids: CASSQGIGGNTIYF. The CDR3, as DNA: TGTGCCAGCAGCCAAGGGATAGGTGGAAACACCATATATTTT.

CDR3 bases: TGTGCCAGCAGTTCAGGGGTAGGCAATCAGCCCCAGCATTTT. This codes for CASSSGVGNQPQHF. This chain uses TRBV6-5 with TRBJ1-5; the D gene is possibly TRBD1 (6 bases). Germline CDR1 MNHEY, CDR2 SVGAGI. V lost 4 bases and J 2 bases, leaving 9 bases between the germline ends. CDR3 length: 14 residues.

The V gene is TRBV6-2 or TRBV6-3, the J gene TRBJ2-5; D gene uncertain. V was trimmed by 3 bases and J by 2 bases, leaving 7 bases between them. This CDR3 contains 13 residues. CDR1 and CDR2 from the germline V gene are MNHEY and SVGEGT. CDR3 protein: CASSYIRQETQYF. CDR3 bases: TGTGCCAGCAGTTATATTCGGCAAGAGACCCAGTACTTC.

V gene TRBV18 combines with J gene TRBJ1-2, with D possibly matching TRBD1 (5 bases). Germline V gene lookup returns CDR1 KGHSH and CDR2 LQKENI. The V gene lost 6 bases and the J gene lost 6 bases, with 20 bases spanning the gap. This CDR3 has 15 amino acids. The CDR3 coding sequence is TGTGCCAGCTCGCCCATTTTGGGGGAGGGGAATGGCTACACCTTC. As protein: CASSPILGEGNGYTF.

This clone was seen a handful of times. V and J are TRBV30 and TRBJ2-7; maybe TRBD1 (6 bases). Trimming removed 1 base from V and 4 bases from J, with 8 bases in between. Germline V gives CDR1 GTSNPN, CDR2 SVGIG (reference sequence). This CDR3 comprises 12 residues. The CDR3 sequence is CAWSGQGYEQYF. In DNA form, the CDR3 reads TGTGCCTGGAGTGGGCAGGGGTACGAGCAGTACTTC.

The chain recombines TRBV5-5 with TRBJ2-4, with 7 bases aligning to TRBD1. Trimming at V came to 4 bases and at J to 4 bases, leaving 5 bases not matched to a gene. Germline V gene lookup returns CDR1 SGHKS and CDR2 YYEKEE (reference sequence). This CDR3 has 14 amino acids. The CDR3 region has the DNA TGTGCCAGCAGCGGCACAGGGGAGAAAAACATTCAGTACTTC. Its protein is CASSGTGEKNIQYF. Full variable domain (missing parts from reference TRBV5-5 and TRBJ2-4): DAGVTQSPTHLIKTRGQQVTLRCSPISGHKSVSWYQQVLGQGPQFIFQYYEKEERGRGNFPDRFSARQFPNYSSELNVNALLLGDSALYLCASSGTGEKNIQYFGAGTRLSVL.

V and J are TRBV10-1 and TRBJ1-6; D is undetermined. Germline V gene lookup returns CDR1 WNHNN and CDR2 SYGVQD (reference sequence). The V end lost 3 bases, the J end lost 5 bases, and 8 bases lay between the germline ends. The CDR3 extends over 14 amino acids. This CDR3 is CASSDAGDNSPLHF. CDR3 DNA: TGCGCCAGCAGTGATGCAGGTGATAATTCACCCCTCCACTTT.

The rearrangement joins TRBV28 to TRBJ2-1; D is uncertain. The germline V gene has CDR1 MDHEN and CDR2 SYDVKM. This CDR3 is 15 amino acids long. Trimming removed 6 bases from V and 0 bases from J, with 12 bases in between. The CDR3 loop reads CASRALDSSYNEQFF. In nucleotides, the CDR3 is TGTGCCAGCAGAGCCCTTGATAGCTCCTACAATGAGCAGTTCTTC.

The chain carries TRBV6-1 and TRBJ2-1; possibly TRBD1 for D (6 bases). The CDR3 runs to 15 residues. Germline-derived CDR1 and CDR2 are MNHNS and SASEGT. The V gene lost 2 bases and the J gene lost 6 bases, with 14 bases spanning the gap. The CDR3 bases are TGTGCCAGCAGTGAAAACCAGGGGAAGATCAATGAGCAGTTCTTC. It translates to CASSENQGKINEQFF.

This chain uses TRBV6-1 with TRBJ1-5, with no clear D. V lost 2 bases, J lost 1 base, and 9 bases lay in between. This CDR3 is 15 amino acids long. CDR1 MNHNS and CDR2 SASEGT come from the germline V gene. CDR3 sequence reads: CASSERVTSNQPQHF. In DNA, the CDR3 is TGTGCCAGCAGTGAAAGGGTTACGAGCAATCAGCCCCAGCATTTT.

The chain carries TRBV14 and TRBJ1-4, with D perhaps matching TRBD1 (5 bases). Germline CDR1 is SGHDN and CDR2 is FVKESK. CDR3 length: 16 residues. Trimming removed 1 base at V and 8 bases at J, with 17 bases between. The CDR3 protein is CASSQVGDRIDEKLFF. CDR3 DNA: TGTGCCAGCAGCCAAGTTGGGGACCGGATAGACGAAAAACTGTTTTTT.

This chain's CDR3 is CALGGTPYEQYF. As DNA, the CDR3 is TGTGCCCTAGGGGGTACCCCCTACGAGCAGTACTTC. The V gene is TRBV30, the J gene TRBJ2-7; perhaps TRBD1 as D (6 bases). This CDR3 is 12 amino acids long. Germline-derived CDR1 and CDR2 are GTSNPN and SVGIG (reference sequence). V lost 8 bases to trimming and J lost 2 bases, with 13 bases between them.

This chain joins TRBV27 and TRBJ2-7; D remains unclear. Germline V gene data show CDR1 as MNHEY and CDR2 as SMNVEV (reference sequence). Trimming shortened V by 5 bases and J by 0 bases, and 11 bases separated the two germline ends. The CDR3 is made up of 14 amino acids. The CDR3 here is CASSPFGPSYEQYF. The CDR3 bases are TGTGCCAGCAGTCCCTTCGGGCCCTCCTACGAGCAGTACTTC.

J is TRBJ1-5 and V is TRBV6-5; TRBD1 aligns across 7 bases. CDR3 length: 15 residues. The V gene's germline CDR1 is MNHEY and CDR2 SVGAGI. J gave up 5 bases and V 5 bases, and 9 bases lay outside the gene matches. The chain's CDR3 is CASSQNRGLYQPQHF. The DNA of the CDR3 is TGTGCCAGCAGTCAAAACAGGGGATTATATCAGCCCCAGCATTTT.

J is TRBJ1-1 and V is TRBV27; 8 bases are shared with TRBD1. The CDR3 covers 13 residues. Looked up from germline, CDR1 is MNHEY and CDR2 is SMNVEV (reference sequence). The J segment lost 9 bases and the V segment lost 5 bases, leaving 8 bases of the junction unmatched. The CDR3 sequence is CASSLIRTGQAFF. The CDR3 DNA sequence: TGTGCCAGCAGTCTTATAAGGACAGGGCAAGCTTTCTTT.

Written as DNA, the CDR3 is TGTGCCAGCAGCCCGGATTTATCTGGGGCCAACGTCCTGACTTTC. Translation: CASSPDLSGANVLTF. The chain is built from TRBV5-4 and TRBJ2-6; D call uncertain. Germline CDR1 is SGHNT and CDR2 is YYREEE (reference sequence). V gave up 4 bases and J gave up 1 base, with 9 bases separating them. This CDR3 comprises 15 residues.

The rearrangement links TRBV7-8 to TRBJ1-2; the D is unclear. Trimming cost V 2 bases and J 7 bases, with 8 bases left between them. There are 12 residues in the CDR3. Germline V gene lookup returns CDR1 SGHVS and CDR2 FQNEAQ. As DNA, the CDR3 is TGTGCCAGCAGCTTACGGAGTTCTGGCTACACCTTC. Translated: CASSLRSSGYTF.

J is TRBJ1-5 and V is TRBV20-1; D remains ambiguous. This CDR3 is built from 12 residues. V was shortened by 3 bases and J by 6 bases, with 9 bases between the two germline ends. The V gene's germline CDR1 is DFQATT and CDR2 SNEGSKA (reference sequence). The CDR3 DNA reads TGCAGTGCTAGTTCGGGTCCTCAGCCCCAGCATTTT. It is translated as CSASSGPQPQHF.

The rearrangement uses TRBV6-5 and TRBJ1-6; D might be TRBD1 (5 bases). CDR3 length: 15 amino acids. Trimming stripped 5 bases from V and 7 bases from J, with 15 bases between. The germline CDR1 and CDR2 sequences are MNHEY and SVGAGI. The CDR3 nucleotides read TGTGCCAGCAGTATCCAGGGTGAGGGGAATTCACCCCTCCACTTT. Its translation: CASSIQGEGNSPLHF.